Each of the 15 T cell receptor beta chains below was sequenced from the same sample in a study of response to subunit inactivated influenza vaccine. MiXCR was run by TCRdb on the RT-PCR reads, yielding one entry per CDR3 protein. The profile covers approximately 530,000 distinct CDR3 sequences, with approximately 13% appearing a single time and over 10% taken by the ten largest. Material: PBMCs from blood, obtained roughly 6 weeks after vaccination. The receptors derive from a man aged 50 to 60 who received an inactivated influenza vaccine.

The chain joins TRBV6-2 or TRBV6-3 to TRBJ2-5; 8 positions agree with TRBD2. The germline gives CDR1 MNHEY, CDR2 SVGEGT. There are 16 residues in the CDR3. Trimming cost V 2 bases and J 3 bases; bases outside gene matches: 8. CDR3: CASSYQRALAEETQYF. Written as DNA, the CDR3 is TGTGCCAGCAGTTACCAGCGGGCACTAGCGGAAGAGACCCAGTACTTC.

This clonotype was counted between two and nine times. The chain uses TRBV9 and TRBJ2-2; D may be TRBD2 (6 bases). The V end was cut by 3 bases, the J end by 7 bases, with 13 bases between. The CDR3 has 14 amino acids. Germline loops: CDR1 SGDLS, CDR2 YYNGEE. The CDR3: CASSAGPAGGELFF. The CDR3 DNA reads TGTGCCAGCAGCGCGGGGCCAGCGGGCGGGGAGCTGTTTTTT.

The chain has TRBV4-3 and TRBJ1-6; 7 bases are a match to TRBD1. Germline V gives CDR1 LGHNA, CDR2 YSLEER. V trimming: 0 bases; J trimming: 7 bases; junction bases outside the gene matches: 3. The CDR3 is made up of 15 amino acids. CDR3 sequence (DNA): TGCGCCAGCAGCCAAGATCCAGGGGGGAATTCACCCCTCCACTTT. Its protein product is CASSQDPGGNSPLHF.

This clonotype was seen a few times. The rearrangement uses TRBV20-1 and TRBJ1-4; D not certain. The V end was cut by 3 bases, the J end by 3 bases, with 8 bases between. Germline V gene lookup returns CDR1 DFQATT and CDR2 SNEGSKA (reference sequence). The CDR3 has 13 amino acids. The CDR3 protein is CSASQAANEKLFF. In nucleotides, the CDR3 is TGCAGTGCTAGTCAAGCCGCTAATGAAAAACTGTTTTTT.

This rearrangement joins TRBV5-1 to TRBJ2-2, with 7 positions matching TRBD2. CDR1 is SGHRS, CDR2 YFSETQ, per germline. J was trimmed by 4 bases and V by 4 bases; bases with no gene match: 7. This CDR3 contains 15 residues. CDR3 residues: CASSPAGRLTGELFF. DNA of the CDR3: TGCGCCAGCAGCCCCGCCGGGAGGCTCACCGGGGAGCTGTTTTTT.

The J gene is TRBJ1-2, the V gene TRBV28; D is unresolved. This CDR3 has 11 amino acids. From germline, CDR1 is MDHEN and CDR2 SYDVKM. Trimming cost V 0 bases and J 7 bases, with 3 bases left between them. CDR3 coding DNA: TGTGCCAGCAGTTTATGGGGTGGCTACACCTTC. This translates into CASSLWGGYTF.

The table lists this clonotype with a few counts. The chain employs TRBV11-2 and TRBJ2-1; 10 bases match TRBD2. The CDR3 loop spans 19 amino acids. Losses at the gene ends were 1 base for V and 2 bases for J; bases not matched to a gene: 11. Germline V gene sequence: CDR1 SGHAT, CDR2 FQNNGV. Here the CDR3 reads CASSLGASGGGFPYNEQFF. CDR3 DNA: TGTGCCAGCAGCTTAGGGGCTAGCGGGGGAGGATTCCCCTACAATGAGCAGTTCTTC.

This clonotype came up a few times. The rearrangement uses TRBV4-3 and TRBJ1-5, with D hard to call. V lost 1 base and J 2 bases, leaving 12 bases between the germline ends. There are 16 residues in the CDR3. CDR1 LGHNA and CDR2 YSLEER come from the germline V gene. The CDR3: CASSQAFSGGNQPQHF. In nucleotides, the CDR3 is TGCGCCAGCAGCCAAGCATTTTCAGGCGGCAATCAGCCCCAGCATTTT.

The chain has TRBV3-1 and TRBJ1-1; no firm D call. CDR3 size: 14 residues. Germline V gives CDR1 LGHDT, CDR2 YNNKEL (reference sequence). V lost 1 base and J 10 bases, leaving 16 bases between the germline ends. The CDR3: CASSQVRGNGAAFF. The CDR3, as DNA: TGTGCCAGCAGCCAAGTACGAGGGAATGGAGCAGCTTTCTTT.

The chain couples TRBV5-4 to TRBJ2-6; perhaps TRBD2 as D (7 bases). The CDR3 runs 15 residues. The germline gives CDR1 SGHNT, CDR2 YYREEE (reference sequence). V gave up 3 bases and J gave up 2 bases, with 9 bases separating them. The CDR3 sequence: CASSSGGAGANVLTF. DNA of the CDR3: TGTGCCAGCAGCTCGGGGGGCGCTGGGGCCAACGTCCTGACTTTC.

V gene TRBV11-3 combines with J gene TRBJ2-1, with D perhaps given as TRBD1 or TRBD2 (5 bases each). The germline V gene has CDR1 SGHNT and CDR2 YENEEA. The V end lost 5 bases, the J end lost 10 bases, and 18 bases lay between the germline ends. The CDR3 is made up of 14 amino acids. The chain's CDR3 is CASSLTIRDHEQFF. The CDR3 nucleotides are TGTGCCAGCAGCCTGACCATCCGGGACCACGAGCAGTTCTTC.

V gene TRBV3-1 combines with J gene TRBJ1-5; D might be TRBD1 (5 bases). The CDR3 runs to 14 residues. Trimming shortened V by 0 bases and J by 7 bases, and 10 bases separated the two germline ends. CDR1 and CDR2 from the germline V gene are LGHDT and YNNKEL (reference sequence). CDR3 amino acids: CASSQEGDSQPQHF. The DNA of the CDR3 is TGTGCCAGCAGCCAAGAGGGGGATAGCCAGCCCCAGCATTTT.

This clonotype was detected a few times. This chain uses TRBV5-1 with TRBJ2-3; possibly TRBD2 for D (5 bases). This CDR3 is 15 amino acids long. From germline, CDR1 is SGHRS and CDR2 YFSETQ. Trimming pared 0 bases from V and 3 bases from J, leaving 11 bases between. The CDR3 DNA reads as TGCGCCAGCAGCTTGGGTACCCGGAGGACAGATACGCAGTATTTT. Protein: CASSLGTRRTDTQYF.

The rearrangement uses TRBV5-1 and TRBJ2-1; the D gene is possibly TRBD1 (5 bases). CDR1 and CDR2 (germline): SGHRS, YFSETQ. This CDR3 region has 15 residues. V dropped 0 bases and J dropped 10 bases, with 17 bases sitting between them. CDR3 amino acids: CASSLEGDRTLEQFF. The CDR3 region has the DNA TGCGCCAGCAGCTTGGAGGGCGACAGAACACTAGAGCAGTTCTTC.

The gene calls are TRBV5-1 and TRBJ2-2, with unresolved D. The germline V gene encodes CDR1 SGHRS and CDR2 YFSETQ. Deletions cut 3 bases from V and 6 bases from J, with 3 bases between. The CDR3 spans 11 residues. The CDR3 here is CASSWSGELFF. Written as DNA, the CDR3 is TGCGCCAGCAGCTGGTCCGGGGAGCTGTTTTTT.